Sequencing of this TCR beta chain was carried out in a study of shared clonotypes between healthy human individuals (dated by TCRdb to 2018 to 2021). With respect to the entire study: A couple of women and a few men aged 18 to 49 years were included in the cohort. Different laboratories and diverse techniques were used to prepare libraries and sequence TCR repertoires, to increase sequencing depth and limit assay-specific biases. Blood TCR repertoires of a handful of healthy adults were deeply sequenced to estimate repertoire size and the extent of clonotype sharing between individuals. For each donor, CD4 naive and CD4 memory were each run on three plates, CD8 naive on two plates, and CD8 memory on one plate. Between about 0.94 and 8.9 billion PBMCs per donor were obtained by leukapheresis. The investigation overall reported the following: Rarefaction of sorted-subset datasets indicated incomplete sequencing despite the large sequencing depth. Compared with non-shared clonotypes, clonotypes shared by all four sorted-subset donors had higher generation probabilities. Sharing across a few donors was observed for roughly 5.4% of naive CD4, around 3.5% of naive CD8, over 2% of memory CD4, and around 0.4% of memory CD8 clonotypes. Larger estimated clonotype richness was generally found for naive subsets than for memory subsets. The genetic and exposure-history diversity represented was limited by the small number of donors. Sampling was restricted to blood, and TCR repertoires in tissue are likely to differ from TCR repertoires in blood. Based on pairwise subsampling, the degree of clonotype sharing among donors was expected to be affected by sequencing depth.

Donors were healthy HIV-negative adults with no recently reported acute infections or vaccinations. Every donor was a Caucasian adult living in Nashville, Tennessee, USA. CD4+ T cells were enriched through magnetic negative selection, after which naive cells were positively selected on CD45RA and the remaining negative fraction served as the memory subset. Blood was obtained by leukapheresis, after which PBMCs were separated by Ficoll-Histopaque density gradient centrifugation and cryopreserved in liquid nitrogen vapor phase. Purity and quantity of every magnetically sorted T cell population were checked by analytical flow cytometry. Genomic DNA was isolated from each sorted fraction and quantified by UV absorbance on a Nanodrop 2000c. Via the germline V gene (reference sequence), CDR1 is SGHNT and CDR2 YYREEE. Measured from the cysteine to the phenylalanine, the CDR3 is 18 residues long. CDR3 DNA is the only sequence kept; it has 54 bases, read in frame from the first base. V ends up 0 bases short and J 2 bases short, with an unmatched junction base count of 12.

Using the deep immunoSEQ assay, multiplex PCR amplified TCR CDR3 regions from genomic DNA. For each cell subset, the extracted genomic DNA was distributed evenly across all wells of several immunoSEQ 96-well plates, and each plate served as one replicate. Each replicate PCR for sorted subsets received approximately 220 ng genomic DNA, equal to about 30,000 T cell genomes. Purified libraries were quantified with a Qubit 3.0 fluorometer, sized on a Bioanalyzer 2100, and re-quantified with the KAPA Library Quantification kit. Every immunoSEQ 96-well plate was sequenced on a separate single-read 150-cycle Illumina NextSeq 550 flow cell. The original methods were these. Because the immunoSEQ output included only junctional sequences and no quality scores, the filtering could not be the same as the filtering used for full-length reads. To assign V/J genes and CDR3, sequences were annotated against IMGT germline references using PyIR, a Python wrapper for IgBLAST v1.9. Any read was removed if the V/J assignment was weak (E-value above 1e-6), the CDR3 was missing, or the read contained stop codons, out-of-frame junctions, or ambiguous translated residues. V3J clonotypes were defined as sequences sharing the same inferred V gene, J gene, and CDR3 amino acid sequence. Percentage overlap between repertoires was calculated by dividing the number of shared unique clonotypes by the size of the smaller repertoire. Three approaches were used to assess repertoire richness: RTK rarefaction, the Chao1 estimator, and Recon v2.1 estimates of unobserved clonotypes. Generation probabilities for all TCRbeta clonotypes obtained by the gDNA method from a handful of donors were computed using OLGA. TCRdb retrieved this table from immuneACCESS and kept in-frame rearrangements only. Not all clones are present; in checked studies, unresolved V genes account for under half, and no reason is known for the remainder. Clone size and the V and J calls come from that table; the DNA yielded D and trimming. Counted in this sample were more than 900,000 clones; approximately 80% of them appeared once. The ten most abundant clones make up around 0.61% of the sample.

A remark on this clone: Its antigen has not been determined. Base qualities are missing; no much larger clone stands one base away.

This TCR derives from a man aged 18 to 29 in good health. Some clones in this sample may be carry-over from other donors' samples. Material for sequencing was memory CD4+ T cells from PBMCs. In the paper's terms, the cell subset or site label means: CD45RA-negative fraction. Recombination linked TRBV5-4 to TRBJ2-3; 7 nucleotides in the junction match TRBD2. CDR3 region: CASSLVVGRLADTDTQYF. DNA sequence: TGTGCCAGCAGCTTGGTTGTCGGGCGGCTAGCGGACACAGATACGCAGTATTTT.